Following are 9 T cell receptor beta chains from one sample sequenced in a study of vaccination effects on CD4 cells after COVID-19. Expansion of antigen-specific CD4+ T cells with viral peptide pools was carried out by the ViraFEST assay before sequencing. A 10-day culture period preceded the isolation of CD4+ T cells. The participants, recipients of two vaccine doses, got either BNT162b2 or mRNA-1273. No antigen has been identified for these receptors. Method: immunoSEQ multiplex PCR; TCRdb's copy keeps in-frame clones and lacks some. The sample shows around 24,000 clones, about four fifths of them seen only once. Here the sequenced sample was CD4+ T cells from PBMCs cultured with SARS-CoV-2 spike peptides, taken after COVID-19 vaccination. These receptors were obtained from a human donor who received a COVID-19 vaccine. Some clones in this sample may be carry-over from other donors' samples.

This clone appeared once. The CDR3 spells CASSRSVNTEAFF. CDR3 in DNA: TGTGCCAGCAGCAGGTCGGTGAACACTGAAGCTTTCTTT. V is TRBV7-2 and J is TRBJ1-1; D call uncertain. The CDR3 is 13 residues long. Between the trimmed V and J ends, which lost 5 bases and 0 bases, there was a span of 7 bases. CDR1 is SGHTA, CDR2 FQGNSA, per germline.

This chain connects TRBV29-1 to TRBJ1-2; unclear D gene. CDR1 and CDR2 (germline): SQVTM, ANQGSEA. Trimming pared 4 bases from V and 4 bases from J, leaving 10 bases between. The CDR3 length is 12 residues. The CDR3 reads CSVGPAGYGYTF. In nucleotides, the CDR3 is TGCAGCGTTGGACCGGCCGGCTATGGCTACACCTTC.

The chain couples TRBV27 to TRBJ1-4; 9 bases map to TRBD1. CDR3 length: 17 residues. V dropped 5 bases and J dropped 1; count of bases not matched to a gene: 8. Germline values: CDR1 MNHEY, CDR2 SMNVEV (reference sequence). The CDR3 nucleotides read TGTGCCAGCAGTCCGAAACAGGGGGCGCAAACTAATGAAAAACTGTTTTTT. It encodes CASSPKQGAQTNEKLFF.

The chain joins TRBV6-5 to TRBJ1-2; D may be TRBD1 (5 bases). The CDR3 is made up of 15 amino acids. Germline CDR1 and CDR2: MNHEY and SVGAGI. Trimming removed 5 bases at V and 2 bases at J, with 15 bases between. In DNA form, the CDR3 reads TGTGCCAGCAGTACCCGACAGAGTACAAACTATGGCTACACCTTC. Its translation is CASSTRQSTNYGYTF.

The CDR3 here is CASSPRTGNEKLFF. The DNA of the CDR3 is TGTGCCAGCAGCCCTCGGACAGGGAATGAAAAACTGTTTTTT. V gene TRBV7-6 combines with J gene TRBJ1-4, with 8 nucleotides matching TRBD1. The CDR3 covers 14 residues. Germline values: CDR1 SGHVS, CDR2 FNYEAQ. V lost 5 bases and J lost 5; bases outside the gene matches: 4.

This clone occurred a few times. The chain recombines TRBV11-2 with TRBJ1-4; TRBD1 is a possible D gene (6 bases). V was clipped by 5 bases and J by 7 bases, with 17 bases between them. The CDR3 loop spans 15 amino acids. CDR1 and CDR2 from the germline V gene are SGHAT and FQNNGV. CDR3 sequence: CASSVQTGLGEKLFF. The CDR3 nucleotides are TGTGCCAGCAGCGTACAAACAGGGTTGGGTGAAAAACTGTTTTTT.

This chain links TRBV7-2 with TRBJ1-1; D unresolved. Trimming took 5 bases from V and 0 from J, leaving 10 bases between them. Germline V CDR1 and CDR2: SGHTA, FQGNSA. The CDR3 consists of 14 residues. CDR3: CASSPHALNTEAFF. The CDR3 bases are TGTGCCAGCAGCCCCCATGCGTTGAACACTGAAGCTTTCTTT.

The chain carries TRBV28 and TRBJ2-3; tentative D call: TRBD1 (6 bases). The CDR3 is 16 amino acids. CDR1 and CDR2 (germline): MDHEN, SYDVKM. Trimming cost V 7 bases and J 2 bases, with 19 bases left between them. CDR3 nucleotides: TGTGCCAGCACAGGACGTTCGGACAGATACACAGATACGCAGTATTTT. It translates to CASTGRSDRYTDTQYF.

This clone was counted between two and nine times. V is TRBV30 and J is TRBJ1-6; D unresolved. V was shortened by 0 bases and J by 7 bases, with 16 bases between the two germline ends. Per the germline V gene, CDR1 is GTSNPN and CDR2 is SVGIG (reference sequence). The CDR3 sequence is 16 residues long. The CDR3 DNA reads TGTGCCTGGAGTGTACGAACGGGCAGCCCAAATTCACCCCTCCACTTT. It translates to CAWSVRTGSPNSPLHF.